This TCR beta chain originates from a study of lymphopenia after photon versus proton radiotherapy. Study-wide points: In patients who died, overall survival fell as post-nadir TCR diversity dropped more. Photon-treated patients lost naive T cells and TCR diversity; proton-treated stayed stable.

This clone was seen only a few times. Antigen specificity is unknown. Sequencing was performed with immunoSEQ multiplex PCR; in TCRdb, only in-frame clones are kept and a portion is missing. Of about 64,000 clones in the sample, 87% are singletons; the top ten hold roughly 13%. This specimen consisted of peripheral blood, obtained from a patient treated with proton-based radiotherapy. The receptor's source is a man older than 75 with esophageal cancer.

CDR3 nucleotide sequence: TGCAGCGTTGAACGGACGGGGAATGAGCAGTTCTTC. Translating gives CSVERTGNEQFF. The V call is TRBV29-1, the J call TRBJ2-1; maybe TRBD2 (5 bases). In germline, CDR1 is SQVTM, CDR2 ANQGSEA. Trimming left V 2 bases short and J 7 bases short, with 9 bases between. This CDR3 has 12 residues.